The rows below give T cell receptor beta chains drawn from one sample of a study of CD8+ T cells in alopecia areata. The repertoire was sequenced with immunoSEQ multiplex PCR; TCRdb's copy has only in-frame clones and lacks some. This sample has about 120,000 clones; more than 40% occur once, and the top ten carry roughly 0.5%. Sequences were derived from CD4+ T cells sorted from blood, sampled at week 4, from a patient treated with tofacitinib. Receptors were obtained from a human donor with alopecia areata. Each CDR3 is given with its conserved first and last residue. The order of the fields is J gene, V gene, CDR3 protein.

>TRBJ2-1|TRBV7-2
CASSPTRGQNNEQFF
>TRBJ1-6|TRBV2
CASRRRESSPLHF
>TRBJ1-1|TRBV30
CAWETGRPNTEAFF
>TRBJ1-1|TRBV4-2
CASSQDLLNTEAFF
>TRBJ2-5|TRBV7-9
CASSRRTGEETQYF
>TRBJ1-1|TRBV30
CALSGRQDEAFF
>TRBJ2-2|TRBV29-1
CSVRGTNTGELFF
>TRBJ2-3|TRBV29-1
CSFRVSADTQYF
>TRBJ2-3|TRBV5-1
CASSREDTQYF
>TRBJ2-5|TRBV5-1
CASSLSQETQYF
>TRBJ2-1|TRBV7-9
CASRSNIGSSNEQFF
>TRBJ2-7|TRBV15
CATSRDRAGARGDEQYF
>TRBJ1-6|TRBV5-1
CASSSGSNNSPLHF
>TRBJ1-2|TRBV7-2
CASSLSGVLVLAYGYTF
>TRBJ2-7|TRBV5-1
CASSSLTSGSETYEQYF
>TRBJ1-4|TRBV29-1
CSVVVQAGEKLFF
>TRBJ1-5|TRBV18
CASSPNSNQPQHF
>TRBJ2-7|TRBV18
CASSLRGSYEQYF
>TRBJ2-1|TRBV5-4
CASSLKGINEQFF
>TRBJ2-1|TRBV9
CASSVEGGALNEQFF
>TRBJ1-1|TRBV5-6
CASSLTLTVTEAFF
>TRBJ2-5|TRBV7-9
CASSFEGAVETQYF
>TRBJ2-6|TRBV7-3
CASSGGQSISGANVLTF
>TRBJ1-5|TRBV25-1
CASRGSGGGNQPQHF
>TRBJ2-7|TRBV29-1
CSVEARDNSYEQYF
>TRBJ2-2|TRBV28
CASSPDGLAGERTTGELFF
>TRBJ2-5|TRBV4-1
CASSQDKGLATQETQYF
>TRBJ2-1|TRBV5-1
CASSGPAGGGSYNEQFF
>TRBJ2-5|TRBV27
CASSPGALTGTQYF
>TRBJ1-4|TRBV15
CATSRINEKLFF
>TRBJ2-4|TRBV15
CATTGGNIQYF
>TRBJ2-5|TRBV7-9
CASSSQETQYF
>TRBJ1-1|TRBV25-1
CASSAGTANTEAFF
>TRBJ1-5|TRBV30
CAWSVDRNQPQHF
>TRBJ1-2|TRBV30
CAVRQGNYGYTF
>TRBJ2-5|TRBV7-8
CASSPRRQSQETQYF
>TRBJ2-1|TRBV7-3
CASSSDSFYNEQFF
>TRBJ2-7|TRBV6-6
CAIGTSNRYEQYF
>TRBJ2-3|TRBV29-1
CSVRTTSTDTQYF
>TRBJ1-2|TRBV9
CASSEEGTGGGYTF